The 26 T cell receptor beta chains below were found in one sample sequenced in a study of blood T cell dynamics during melanoma immunotherapy. TCRdb keeps only in-frame clones here, not all; method: immunoSEQ multiplex PCR. The sample has 13,000 or so clones; around 92% are singletons. The sample's time point: pre-treatment baseline. This specimen was effector memory CD8+ T cells from blood, taken from a patient treated with checkpoint blockade. The receptors stem from a human donor with melanoma.

The rearrangement uses TRBV11-2 and TRBJ1-1; D not certain. Deletions cut 9 bases from V and 0 bases from J, with 17 bases between. The CDR3 covers 15 residues. Germline V gives CDR1 SGHAT, CDR2 FQNNGV. In nucleotides, the CDR3 is TGTGCCAGTCTCGGGGAGGGCGTCATGAACACTGAAGCTTTCTTT. It specifies CASLGEGVMNTEAFF.

In regard to this clone: Germline and junction disagree at one end, which may indicate a read error. The V call is TRBV7-9, the J call TRBJ2-5; TRBD1 matches 8 bases. The CDR3 covers 16 residues. Germline CDR1 SEHNR, CDR2 FQNEAQ (reference sequence). The CDR3 bases are TGTGCCAGCAGCACGAACCGGGGCAGGGGGCCTGAGACTCAGTACTTC. Translated, it gives CASSTNRGRGPETQYF.

This chain joins TRBV30 and TRBJ1-3; D gene uncertain. This CDR3 has 12 residues. V was trimmed by 2 bases and J by 4 bases, leaving 6 bases between them. From germline, CDR1 is GTSNPN and CDR2 SVGIG (reference sequence). The CDR3 DNA follows: TGTGCCTGGAGTCGGGCAGGAAACACCATATATTTT. Translation: CAWSRAGNTIYF. Using reference TRBV30 and TRBJ1-3 for the parts outside the CDR3, the full variable domain is SQTIHQWPATLVQPVGSPLSLECTVEGTSNPNLYWYRQAAGRGLQLLFYSVGIGQISSEVPQNLSASRPQDRQFILSSKKLLLSDSGFYLCAWSRAGNTIYFGEGSWLTVV.

V gene TRBV27 combines with J gene TRBJ2-4; possible D gene TRBD2, 5 bases. Trimming pared 11 bases from V and 6 bases from J, leaving 17 bases between. CDR3 length: 13 amino acids. Per the germline V gene, CDR1 is MNHEY and CDR2 is SMNVEV (reference sequence). The CDR3 DNA sequence: TGTGCCGCCGGCGAGGGCTGGGCAAACATTCAGTACTTC. Translation: CAAGEGWANIQYF.

V usage is TRBV5-4 and J usage is TRBJ1-1; no clear D. The CDR3 totals 13 residues. V was pared by 3 bases and J by 1 base, with 7 bases between. CDR1 is SGHNT and CDR2 is YYREEE in the germline V gene (reference sequence). The CDR3 loop reads CASSWAGNTEAFF. The CDR3, as DNA: TGTGCCAGCAGCTGGGCAGGGAACACTGAAGCTTTCTTT.

The chain carries TRBV7-9 and TRBJ2-1; D perhaps matches TRBD1 (6 bases). Germline V gene lookup returns CDR1 SEHNR and CDR2 FQNEAQ (reference sequence). The CDR3 contains 15 residues. The V gene lost 8 bases and the J gene lost 1 base, with 15 bases spanning the gap. CDR3 residues: CASVWGLPSYNEQFF. CDR3 coding DNA: TGTGCCAGCGTCTGGGGGCTGCCTTCCTACAATGAGCAGTTCTTC.

Of note for this clone: Other DNA sequences in the same sample also yield this CDR3. The V gene is TRBV19, the J gene TRBJ2-7, with D perhaps TRBD2 (6 bases). From germline, CDR1 is LNHDA and CDR2 SQIVND (reference sequence). This CDR3 spans 13 amino acids. Trimming shortened V by 4 bases and J by 0 bases, and 7 bases separated the two germline ends. The CDR3 DNA reads TGTGCCAGTAGTAGCGGGAACTCCTACGAGCAGTACTTC. It specifies CASSSGNSYEQYF.

The V call is TRBV19, the J call TRBJ1-5, with TRBD1 matching 7 bases. With 3 bases clipped from V and 3 bases from J, the junction kept 5 bases outside the gene matches. Germline CDR1 LNHDA, CDR2 SQIVND (reference sequence). There are 15 residues in the CDR3. CDR3: CASSIGQDANQPQHF. The CDR3 DNA is TGTGCCAGTAGTATCGGACAGGACGCCAATCAGCCCCAGCATTTT.

This chain uses TRBV19 with TRBJ1-1; 8 positions match TRBD1. Germline values: CDR1 LNHDA, CDR2 SQIVND (reference sequence). The CDR3 length is 17 residues. Trimming cost V 3 bases and J 1 base; bases outside gene matches: 10. The CDR3 nucleotides are TGTGCCAGTAGTATTTTGACAGGGGAATATTCGAACACTGAAGCTTTCTTT. It is translated as CASSILTGEYSNTEAFF.

The V call is TRBV7-6, the J call TRBJ2-5; 9 bases are a match to TRBD1. This CDR3 contains 15 residues. V gave up 5 bases and J gave up 0 bases; unmatched junction bases: 4. Germline V gene lookup returns CDR1 SGHVS and CDR2 FNYEAQ. CDR3 bases: TGTGCCAGCAGCCCACGGACAGGGGACCAAGAGACCCAGTACTTC. Residues: CASSPRTGDQETQYF.

The chain is built from TRBV19 and TRBJ2-3, with D perhaps TRBD2 (5 bases). Germline V lookup: CDR1 LNHDA, CDR2 SQIVND (reference sequence). The CDR3 contains 15 residues. V gave up 0 bases and J gave up 2 bases, with 9 bases separating them. This CDR3 is CASSIEPRATDTQYF. CDR3 in DNA: TGTGCCAGTAGTATAGAGCCGCGGGCCACAGATACGCAGTATTTT.

This rearrangement joins TRBV21-1 to TRBJ2-6. TRBV21-1 is a listed pseudogene. The CDR3 sequence is 16 residues long. CDR3: CASSKEVVLGANVLTF. The CDR3 DNA reads TGTGCCAGCAGCAAAGAGGTAGTGCTGGGGGCCAACGTCCTGACTTTC.

CDR3 in amino acids: CASSLWGSNQPQHF. The CDR3, as DNA: TGCGCCAGCAGCTTGTGGGGGAGCAATCAGCCCCAGCATTTT. V gene TRBV5-1 combines with J gene TRBJ1-5, with D possibly matching TRBD1 (5 bases). CDR3 size: 14 residues. Germline V gives CDR1 SGHRS, CDR2 YFSETQ. Trimming removed 1 base from V and 1 base from J, with 6 bases in between.

This chain joins TRBV6-1 and TRBJ2-3, with D uncertain. Germline V gene lookup returns CDR1 MNHNS and CDR2 SASEGT. V lost 7 bases, J lost 9 bases, and 14 bases lay in between. The CDR3 is 12 amino acids. CDR3 loop: CASIGGGDTQYF. The CDR3 DNA follows: TGTGCCAGCATAGGTGGCGGAGACACGCAGTATTTT.

The chain has TRBV29-1 and TRBJ2-7; D gene unclear. V lost 5 bases, J lost 2 bases, and 13 bases lay in between. CDR1 SQVTM and CDR2 ANQGSEA come from the germline V gene. The length of the CDR3 is 13 residues. The CDR3 DNA follows: TGCAGCGTTCTGTTTGCGGAAGCCTACGAGCAGTACTTC. It specifies CSVLFAEAYEQYF.

A single count supports this clone. This chain uses TRBV15 with TRBJ2-1; 10 nucleotides match TRBD2. V was clipped by 0 bases and J by 4 bases; unmatched bases: 6. The CDR3 is 17 amino acids. CDR1 and CDR2 from the germline V gene are LNHNV and YYDKDF (reference sequence). CDR3 in DNA: TGTGCCACCAGCAGAGATTTCCCACTAGCGGGGTACAATGAGCAGTTCTTC. Its translation is CATSRDFPLAGYNEQFF.

V is TRBV19 and J is TRBJ2-7, with D perhaps TRBD1 or TRBD2 (5 bases each). Trimming shortened V by 3 bases and J by 2 bases, and 8 bases separated the two germline ends. The CDR3 contains 13 residues. Germline CDR1 LNHDA, CDR2 SQIVND (reference sequence). The CDR3 here is CASSMGTTYEQYF. CDR3 bases: TGTGCCAGTAGTATGGGGACCACCTACGAGCAGTACTTC. The variable domain in full, completed from reference TRBV19 and TRBJ2-7, reads DGGITQSPKYLFRKEGQNVTLSCEQNLNHDAMYWYRQDPGQGLRLIYYSQIVNDFQKGDIAEGYSVSREKKESFPLTVTSAQKNPTAFYLCASSMGTTYEQYFGPGTRLTVT.

The J gene is TRBJ2-5, the V gene TRBV28; 9 bases line up with TRBD2. Germline CDR1 is MDHEN and CDR2 is SYDVKM. This CDR3 region has 14 residues. V shed 2 bases and J 2 bases; nucleotides not matched to a gene: 0. CDR3 residues: CASSLAGGQETQYF. The CDR3 nucleotides are TGTGCCAGCAGTTTAGCGGGAGGGCAAGAGACCCAGTACTTC.

The chain uses TRBV19 and TRBJ2-7, with 15 positions matching TRBD2. The CDR3 is 19 amino acids. Germline V gene data show CDR1 as LNHDA and CDR2 as SQIVND (reference sequence). J was trimmed by 0 bases and V by 4 bases; bases with no gene match: 10. In nucleotides, the CDR3 is TGTGCCAGTAGTACGTCGACGGGACTAGCGGGAGGCAGCTCCTACGAGCAGTACTTC. Translation gives CASSTSTGLAGGSSYEQYF.

The CDR3 region has the DNA TGTGCCAGCAGCCACCTTCCCACCGGGGAGCTGTTTTTT. It yields the protein CASSHLPTGELFF. The gene calls are TRBV14 and TRBJ2-2; D gene unclear. The V end lost 3 bases, the J end lost 4 bases, and 6 bases lay between the germline ends. Per the germline V gene, CDR1 is SGHDN and CDR2 is FVKESK. This CDR3 has 13 residues.

The CDR3 sequence is CASSLGMNTEAFF. CDR3 DNA sequence: TGTGCCAGCAGTTTAGGGATGAACACTGAAGCTTTCTTT. The chain joins TRBV27 to TRBJ1-1; D is undetermined. Between the trimmed V and J ends, which lost 2 bases and 0 bases, there was a span of 4 bases. Germline CDR1 and CDR2: MNHEY and SMNVEV (reference sequence). The CDR3 runs to 13 residues.

The chain is built from TRBV29-1 and TRBJ2-7, with D possibly matching TRBD2 (5 bases). V was cut by 3 bases and J by 0 bases, with 12 bases left in between. The CDR3 covers 14 residues. Germline V gene data show CDR1 as SQVTM and CDR2 as ANQGSEA. The CDR3 loop reads CSVEGADYSYEQYF. DNA of the CDR3: TGCAGCGTTGAGGGAGCGGATTACTCCTACGAGCAGTACTTC.

The rearrangement links TRBV4-3 to TRBJ1-3; weak D call: TRBD1 (5 bases). The CDR3 consists of 16 residues. The germline V gene has CDR1 LGHNA and CDR2 YSLEER. Trimming removed 0 bases from V and 0 bases from J, with 9 bases in between. CDR3 DNA: TGCGCCAGCAGCCAAGATCAACAGGTCTCTGGAAACACCATATATTTT. Protein product: CASSQDQQVSGNTIYF.

V gene TRBV10-1 combines with J gene TRBJ2-7; no clear D gene. This CDR3 is 12 amino acids long. CDR1 is WNHNN, CDR2 SYGVQD, per germline (reference sequence). The germline V and J ends were trimmed by 2 bases and 3 bases, with 5 bases remaining between them. The chain's CDR3 is CASSETGYEQYF. CDR3 in DNA: TGCGCCAGCAGTGAGACGGGCTACGAGCAGTACTTC.

The gene calls are TRBV4-1 and TRBJ2-5; the match to TRBD2 covers 7 bases. The J call could be wrong; TRBJ2-7 is a better fit for the DNA end. From germline, CDR1 is MGHRA and CDR2 YSYEKL. The CDR3 is 17 amino acids. The CDR3 DNA is TGCGCCAGCAGCCTCCTCTGGGGAAGCGGGATCTCCTACGAGCAGTACTTC. This codes for CASSLLWGSGISYEQYF.

This clone was recorded a few times. The chain couples TRBV2 to TRBJ2-1; no definite D call. The CDR3 has 10 amino acids. The V end lost 3 bases, the J end lost 6 bases, and 0 bases lay between the germline ends. From germline, CDR1 is SNHLY and CDR2 FYNNEI. In nucleotides, the CDR3 is TGTGCCAGCAGTGACAATGAGCAGTTCTTC. Its protein is CASSDNEQFF. Drawing the rest from reference TRBV2 and TRBJ2-1, the complete variable domain is EPEVTQTPSHQVTQMGQEVILRCVPISNHLYFYWYRQILGQKVEFLVSFYNNEISEKSEIFDDQFSVERPDGSNFTLKIRSTKLEDSAMYFCASSDNEQFFGPGTRLTVL.